The rows below give T cell receptor beta chains drawn from one sample of a study of blood T cell repertoires in COVID-19. The table came from immunoSEQ multiplex PCR; TCRdb's copy has only in-frame clones and leaves some out. This table has more than 70,000 clones, roughly 80% appearing once. The material sequenced was peripheral blood. The receptors here all came from a human donor in a cohort sampled during active COVID-19. The CDR3 runs from the conserved cysteine through the conserved F or W. The D gene is left open where the match is weak. The size field is filled for only some rows; it gives once, few, many or a size class.

clone_size d_call j_call v_call cdr3_nt cdr3_aa
NA TRBD1 TRBJ2-7 TRBV4-1 TGCGCCAGCAGCTCAGACCCGGGACAGTCCTACGAGCAGTACTTC CASSSDPGQSYEQYF
NA TRBD1 TRBJ2-5 TRBV29-1 TGCAGCGTCGCCGGGACAGGGGGTGTGGAGACCCAGTACTTC CSVAGTGGVETQYF
NA NA TRBJ2-1 TRBV9 TGTGCCAGCAGCGTAGGGGCGGGGTCCTACAATGAGCAGTTCTTC CASSVGAGSYNEQFF
NA NA TRBJ2-7 TRBV18 TGTGCCAGCTCACCAGGCACCGACTACGAGCAGTACTTC CASSPGTDYEQYF
NA NA TRBJ2-5 TRBV18 TGTGCCAGCTCACCACCAATCATGTCGGGGACCCAGTACTTC CASSPPIMSGTQYF
NA TRBD1 TRBJ1-2 TRBV27 TGTGCCAGCAGTTTATCGGGACAGGGCTATGGCTACACCTTC CASSLSGQGYGYTF
NA NA TRBJ2-7 TRBV25-1 TGTGCCAGCAGTCGGGACTTCTACGAGCAGTACTTC CASSRDFYEQYF
NA NA TRBJ1-4 TRBV28 TGTGCCAGCATTGCCGGACAAACTGAAAAACTGTTTTTT CASIAGQTEKLFF
NA NA TRBJ2-3 TRBV19 TGTGCCAGTGGGGGAGTGGGGGCCAACACAGATACGCAGTATTTT CASGGVGANTDTQYF
once TRBD1 TRBJ2-1 TRBV12-5 TGTGCTAGTGGTTTGGGGTCAGGGTACAGGGGGAGAAGGGGATCCTACAATGAGCAGTTCTTC CASGLGSGYRGRRGSYNEQFF
NA NA TRBJ2-7 TRBV11-2 TGTGCCAGCAGCCAATCCTACGAGCAGTACTTC CASSQSYEQYF
NA NA TRBJ1-6 TRBV21-1 TGTGCCAGCAGCAAAGGAGACACAGATTCACCCCTCCACTTT CASSKGDTDSPLHF
NA TRBD1 TRBJ2-5 TRBV6-5 TGTGCCAGCAGTTTCCGGGACAGGGAATGGGAGACCCAGTACTTC CASSFRDREWETQYF
NA TRBD1 TRBJ1-1 TRBV3-1/TRBV3-2 TGTGCCAGCAGCCAGGGACAGGGTTCTGCTTTCTTT CASSQGQGSAFF
NA TRBD1 TRBJ2-2 TRBV13 TGTGCCAGCAGCTCATCCGGGACAGTGAACACCGGGGAGCTGTTTTTT CASSSSGTVNTGELFF
NA NA TRBJ1-5 TRBV24-1 TGTGCCACCAGTGATATATACAGTACCCAGCCCCAGCATTTT CATSDIYSTQPQHF
NA NA TRBJ2-3 TRBV6-2/TRBV6-3 TGTGCCAGCAGTTGGACAGAGAACACAGATACGCAGTATTTT CASSWTENTDTQYF
NA TRBD1 TRBJ1-6 TRBV6-5 TGTGCCAGCAGTTACTCCGGGACAGGGTACTCACCCCTCCACTTT CASSYSGTGYSPLHF
NA NA TRBJ1-2 TRBV9 TGTGCCAGCAGCGAGGGAGGGAGCTATGGCTACACCTTC CASSEGGSYGYTF
NA NA TRBJ2-1 TRBV29-1 TGCAGCGTTGAAGACCCCCCCCAGGCAGGGGATGTCGTAAATGAGCAGTTCTTC CSVEDPPQAGDVVNEQFF
NA TRBD1 TRBJ1-2 TRBV19 TGTGCCAGTAGTCCACTTGCGACAGGGGGCAATGGCTACACCTTC CASSPLATGGNGYTF
NA NA TRBJ1-1 TRBV5-1 TGCGCCAGCAGCTTTACAGCGAACACTGAAGCTTTCTTT CASSFTANTEAFF
NA NA TRBJ1-4 TRBV30 TGTGCCTGGAGTGTACAGGGCAACGAAAAACTGTTTTTT CAWSVQGNEKLFF
once TRBD1 TRBJ1-3 TRBV25-1 TGTGCCAGCAGTGTGGCAGGGGGCAGAAACACCATATATTTT CASSVAGGRNTIYF
NA NA TRBJ2-7 TRBV10-1 TGCGCCAGCAGTGATGGTACAGGGCGGCCCTACGAGCAGTACTTC CASSDGTGRPYEQYF
NA NA TRBJ1-1 TRBV5-4 TGTGCCAGCAGCACACCCGACAGGAGGACTGAAGCTTTCTTT CASSTPDRRTEAFF
few NA TRBJ1-1 TRBV19 TGTGCCAGTAGTCCGGGAGGTGAAGCTTTCTTT CASSPGGEAFF
few NA TRBJ1-4 TRBV28 TGTGCCAGCGGCGGAGGGTTGTCAGCTAATGAAAAACTGTTTTTT CASGGGLSANEKLFF
NA TRBD1 TRBJ1-1 TRBV19 TGTGCCAGTACCAGACAGGGCATGAACACTGAAGCTTTCTTT CASTRQGMNTEAFF
few NA TRBJ2-6 TRBV11-2 TGTGCCAGCAGCTTAGGTAGATTGTGGCGGAGCTCTGGGGCCAACGTCCTGACTTTC CASSLGRLWRSSGANVLTF
once NA TRBJ2-1 TRBV5-1 TGCGCCAGCAGCACGCAGGTTCAGAGTGGGAATGAGCAGTTCTTC CASSTQVQSGNEQFF
NA NA TRBJ1-2 TRBV27 TGTGCCAGCAGTTTAAAGAGCTACGGGAACATAAACTATGGCTACACCTTC CASSLKSYGNINYGYTF
once TRBD2 TRBJ2-7 TRBV28 TGTGCCAGCATGTCGACAGGACTAGCGGAAATAACGCTGGGCTACGAGCAGTACTTC CASMSTGLAEITLGYEQYF
NA NA TRBJ2-7 TRBV5-4 TGTGCCAGCAGCTTCCAGGGCTACGAGCAGTACTTC CASSFQGYEQYF
NA TRBD2 TRBJ2-1 TRBV7-3 TGTGCCAGCAGCCGTAGCGGGGGGGCCAGATCCTACAATGAGCAGTTCTTC CASSRSGGARSYNEQFF
NA NA TRBJ2-2 TRBV11-2 TGTGCCAGCAGCTTAGCTAGGAGCACCGGGGAGCTGTTTTTT CASSLARSTGELFF
NA NA TRBJ1-2 TRBV6-5 TGTGCCAGCAGTTCCCAAACTTCGGGACACACTTATGGCTACACCTTC CASSSQTSGHTYGYTF
NA TRBD1 TRBJ1-1 TRBV10-1 TGCGCCAGCAGCCCAGGACAGGCGGGGACTGAAGCTTTCTTT CASSPGQAGTEAFF
NA TRBD2 TRBJ2-5 TRBV2 TGTGCCAGCAGAGGACTAGCGGGGAGCGCGGAGACCCAGTACTTC CASRGLAGSAETQYF
NA NA TRBJ2-3 TRBV19 TGTGCCAGTAGTCCGGGGGACCACACAGATACGCAGTATTTT CASSPGDHTDTQYF
NA NA TRBJ2-7 TRBV5-6 TGTGCCAGCAGCTTCGGGAGCAACTACGAGCAGTACTTC CASSFGSNYEQYF
NA NA TRBJ1-6 TRBV9 TGTGCCAGCAGCGTAGGGGGGGGTTCACCCCTCCACTTT CASSVGGGSPLHF
NA TRBD1 TRBJ1-6 TRBV18 TGTGCCAGCTCACCTCTCGGGACAGACAATTCACCCCTCCACTTT CASSPLGTDNSPLHF
NA NA TRBJ1-5 TRBV5-1 TGCGCCAGCAGCTTAGGAGGCGACTTAGGTCAGCCCCAGCATTTT CASSLGGDLGQPQHF
NA NA TRBJ2-7 TRBV9 TGTGCCAGCAGCGTAGGCGCAGGTAGCTCCTACGAGCAGTACTTC CASSVGAGSSYEQYF
NA NA TRBJ2-5 TRBV9 TGTGCCAGCAGCGTAGCTTGGGGAGCCGGAGAGACCCAGTACTTC CASSVAWGAGETQYF
NA TRBD2 TRBJ2-3 TRBV9 TGTGCCAGCAGCGTAGGAGGCGGGGGAGCTCCCAGAGATACGCAGTATTTT CASSVGGGGAPRDTQYF
NA TRBD2 TRBJ2-1 TRBV11-2 TGTGCCAGCAGCTTAGATCGGACTAGCGGGGGGGAGCAGTTCTTC CASSLDRTSGGEQFF
NA NA TRBJ1-2 TRBV14 TGTGCCAGCAGCCAAGTCCGACAGTCTCGAGAGTATGGCTACACCTTC CASSQVRQSREYGYTF
NA NA TRBJ1-2 TRBV3-1/TRBV3-2 TGTGCCAGCAGCCAAGGGGAGGGGCCCTATGGCTACACCTTC CASSQGEGPYGYTF
once NA TRBJ1-1 TRBV14 TGTGCCAGCAGTAGGGGGTTGGATTCAGGGAAGGACACTGAAGCTTTCTTT CASSRGLDSGKDTEAFF
NA NA TRBJ1-6 TRBV6-5 TGTGCCAGCAGTTACTCCGGGGCGCGGGGTAGTTCACCCCTCCACTTT CASSYSGARGSSPLHF
NA TRBD2 TRBJ2-3 TRBV10-1 TGCGCCAGCAGTGTGACTAGCGGCAGCACAGATACGCAGTATTTT CASSVTSGSTDTQYF
NA TRBD1 TRBJ1-4 TRBV19 TGTGCCAGTAGGGGGACAGGGAGCGAAAAACTGTTTTTT CASRGTGSEKLFF
NA NA TRBJ1-4 TRBV2 TGTGCCAGCAGTCACACATCAACTAATGAAAAACTGTTTTTT CASSHTSTNEKLFF
NA TRBD1 TRBJ1-1 TRBV19 TGTGCCAGTAGTCCGGACAGGGGGAACACTGAAGCTTTCTTT CASSPDRGNTEAFF
NA TRBD2 TRBJ2-1 TRBV7-3 TGTGCCAGCAGGCCAACTAGCGGGGGTAACAATGAGCAGTTCTTC CASRPTSGGNNEQFF